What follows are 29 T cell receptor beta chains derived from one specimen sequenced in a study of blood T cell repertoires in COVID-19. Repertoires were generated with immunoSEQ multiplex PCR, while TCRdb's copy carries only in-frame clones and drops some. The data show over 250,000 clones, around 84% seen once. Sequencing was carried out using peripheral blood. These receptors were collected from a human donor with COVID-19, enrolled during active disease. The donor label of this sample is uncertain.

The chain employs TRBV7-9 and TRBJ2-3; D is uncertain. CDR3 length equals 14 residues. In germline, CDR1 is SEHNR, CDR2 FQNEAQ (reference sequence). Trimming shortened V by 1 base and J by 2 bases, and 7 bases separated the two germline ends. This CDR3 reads CASSLGLITDTQYF. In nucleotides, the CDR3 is TGTGCCAGCAGCTTAGGACTGATCACAGATACGCAGTATTTT.

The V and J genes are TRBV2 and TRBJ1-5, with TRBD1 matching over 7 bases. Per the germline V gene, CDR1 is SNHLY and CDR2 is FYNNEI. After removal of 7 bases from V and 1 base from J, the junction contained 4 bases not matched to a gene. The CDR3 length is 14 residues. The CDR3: CASTHRGSNQPQHF. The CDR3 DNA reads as TGTGCCAGCACCCACAGGGGCAGCAATCAGCCCCAGCATTTT.

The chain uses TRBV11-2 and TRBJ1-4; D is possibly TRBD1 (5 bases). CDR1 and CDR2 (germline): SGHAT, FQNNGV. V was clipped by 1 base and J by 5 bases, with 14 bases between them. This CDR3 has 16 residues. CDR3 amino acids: CASSLGGGDGNEKLFF. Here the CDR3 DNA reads TGTGCCAGCAGCTTAGGGGGAGGGGACGGAAATGAAAAACTGTTTTTT.

The CDR3 DNA is TGTGCCAGCAGTTATCCGTTTTACGGGAGGCAGGAGACCCAGTACTTC. Protein product: CASSYPFYGRQETQYF. The V and J genes are TRBV6-2 or TRBV6-3 and TRBJ2-5, with 7 positions matching TRBD2. Germline V gives CDR1 MNHEY, CDR2 SVGEGT. V lost 3 bases to trimming and J lost 5 bases; unmatched junction nucleotides: 12. The CDR3 covers 16 residues.

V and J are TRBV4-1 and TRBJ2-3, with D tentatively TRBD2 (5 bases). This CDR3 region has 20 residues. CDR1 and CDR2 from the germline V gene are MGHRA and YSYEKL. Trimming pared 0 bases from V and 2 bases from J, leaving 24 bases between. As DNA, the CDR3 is TGCGCCAGCAGCCAAGACTCGCGATCGTTTCTAGCCACCCACACAGATACGCAGTATTTT. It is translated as CASSQDSRSFLATHTDTQYF.

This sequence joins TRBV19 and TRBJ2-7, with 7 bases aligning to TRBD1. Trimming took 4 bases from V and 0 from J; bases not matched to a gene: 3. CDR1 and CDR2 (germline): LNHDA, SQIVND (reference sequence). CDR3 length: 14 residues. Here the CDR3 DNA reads TGTGCCAGTAGTACACAGGGGAGCTCCTACGAGCAGTACTTC. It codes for CASSTQGSSYEQYF.

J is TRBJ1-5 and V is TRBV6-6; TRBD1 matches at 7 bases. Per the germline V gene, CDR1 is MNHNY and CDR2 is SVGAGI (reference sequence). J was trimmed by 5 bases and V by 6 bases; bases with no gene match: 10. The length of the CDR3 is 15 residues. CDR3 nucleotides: TGTGCCAGCAGCGGAAGACAGGGCCAGGATCAGCCCCAGCATTTT. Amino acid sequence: CASSGRQGQDQPQHF.

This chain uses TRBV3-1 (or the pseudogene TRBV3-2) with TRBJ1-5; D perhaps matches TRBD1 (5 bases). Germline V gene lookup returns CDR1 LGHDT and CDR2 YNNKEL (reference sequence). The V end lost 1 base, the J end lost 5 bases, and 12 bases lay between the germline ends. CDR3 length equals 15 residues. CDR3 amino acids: CASSQVFGADQPQHF. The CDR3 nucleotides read TGTGCCAGCAGCCAAGTTTTTGGGGCGGATCAGCCCCAGCATTTT.

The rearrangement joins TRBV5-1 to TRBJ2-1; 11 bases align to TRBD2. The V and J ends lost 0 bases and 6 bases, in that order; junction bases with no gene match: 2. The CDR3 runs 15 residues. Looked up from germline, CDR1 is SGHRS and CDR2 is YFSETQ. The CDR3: CASSLVAGGFNEQFF. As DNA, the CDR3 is TGCGCCAGCAGCTTGGTAGCGGGAGGGTTCAATGAGCAGTTCTTC.

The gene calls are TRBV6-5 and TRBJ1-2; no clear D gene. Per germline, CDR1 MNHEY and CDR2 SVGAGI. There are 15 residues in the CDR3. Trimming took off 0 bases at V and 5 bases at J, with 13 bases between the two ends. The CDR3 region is CASSYSGLPGYGYTF. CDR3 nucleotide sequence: TGTGCCAGCAGTTACTCTGGACTCCCTGGTTATGGCTACACCTTC.

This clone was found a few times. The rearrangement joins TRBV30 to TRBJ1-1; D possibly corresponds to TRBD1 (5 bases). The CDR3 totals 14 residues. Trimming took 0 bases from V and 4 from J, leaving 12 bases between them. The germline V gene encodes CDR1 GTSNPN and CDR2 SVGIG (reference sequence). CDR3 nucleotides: TGTGCCTGGAGTGTAACCAGGGTCGGCACTGAAGCTTTCTTT. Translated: CAWSVTRVGTEAFF.

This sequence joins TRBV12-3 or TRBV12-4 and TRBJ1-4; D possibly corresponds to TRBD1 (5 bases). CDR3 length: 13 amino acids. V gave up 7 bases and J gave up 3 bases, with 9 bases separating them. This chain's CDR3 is CASTSGANEKLFF. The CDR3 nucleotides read TGTGCCAGCACCTCGGGGGCTAATGAAAAACTGTTTTTT.

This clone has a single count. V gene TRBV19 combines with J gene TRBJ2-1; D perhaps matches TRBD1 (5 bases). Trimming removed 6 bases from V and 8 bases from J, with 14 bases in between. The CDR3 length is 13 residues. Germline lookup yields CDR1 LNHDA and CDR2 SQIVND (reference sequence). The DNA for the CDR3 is TGTGCCAGTAGGGGGCGCCTTAAGGATGAGCAGTTCTTC. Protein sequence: CASRGRLKDEQFF.

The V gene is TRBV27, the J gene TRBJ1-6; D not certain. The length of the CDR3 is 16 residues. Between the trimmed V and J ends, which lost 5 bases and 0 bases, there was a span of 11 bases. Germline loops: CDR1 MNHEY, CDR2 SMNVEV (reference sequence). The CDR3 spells CASSGRQNSYNSPLHF. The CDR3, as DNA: TGTGCCAGCAGTGGGAGGCAAAACTCCTATAATTCACCCCTCCACTTT.

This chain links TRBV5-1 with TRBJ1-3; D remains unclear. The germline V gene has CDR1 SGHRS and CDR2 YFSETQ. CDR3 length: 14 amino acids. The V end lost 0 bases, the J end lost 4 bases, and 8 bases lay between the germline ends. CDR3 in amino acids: CASSLGNAGNTIYF. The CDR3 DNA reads TGCGCCAGCAGCTTGGGTAATGCGGGAAACACCATATATTTT.

This CDR3 is CASSQVWLAEIYEQYF. The CDR3 DNA follows: TGTGCCAGCAGCCAAGTTTGGCTAGCGGAGATCTACGAGCAGTACTTC. The chain is built from TRBV14 and TRBJ2-7; 7 bases line up with TRBD2. CDR1 SGHDN and CDR2 FVKESK come from the germline V gene. The CDR3 length is 16 residues. V trimming: 1 base; J trimming: 3 bases; junction bases outside the gene matches: 9.

CDR3 in amino acids: CASSSRRGSGANVLTF. CDR3 sequence (DNA): TGTGCCAGTAGTTCAAGAAGGGGCTCTGGGGCCAACGTCCTGACTTTC. The chain recombines TRBV19 with TRBJ2-6; D might be TRBD1 (5 bases). The CDR3 is 16 amino acids. Germline CDR1 is LNHDA and CDR2 is SQIVND (reference sequence). Deletions cut 5 bases from V and 0 bases from J, with 11 bases between.

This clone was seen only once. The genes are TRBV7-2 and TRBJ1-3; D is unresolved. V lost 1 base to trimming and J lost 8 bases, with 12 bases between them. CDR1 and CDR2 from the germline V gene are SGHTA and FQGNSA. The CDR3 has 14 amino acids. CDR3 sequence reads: CASSLELVLDTIYF. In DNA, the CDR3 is TGTGCCAGCAGCTTAGAACTGGTATTAGACACCATATATTTT.

For the CDR3, the DNA is TGTGCCAGCAGTTTAGCTCTGACAAGCGGGACTCACACAGATACGCAGTATTTT. Its protein is CASSLALTSGTHTDTQYF. This chain connects TRBV27 to TRBJ2-3; 7 nucleotides align to TRBD2. Losses at the gene ends were 2 bases for V and 2 bases for J; bases not matched to a gene: 13. This CDR3 has 18 amino acids. From germline, CDR1 is MNHEY and CDR2 SMNVEV (reference sequence).

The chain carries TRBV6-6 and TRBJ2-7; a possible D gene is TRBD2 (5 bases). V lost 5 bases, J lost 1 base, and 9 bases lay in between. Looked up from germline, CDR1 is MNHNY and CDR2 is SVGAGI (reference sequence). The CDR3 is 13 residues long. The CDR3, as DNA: TGTGCCAGCAGTGCCTCGGGGTCCTACGAGCAGTACTTC. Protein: CASSASGSYEQYF.

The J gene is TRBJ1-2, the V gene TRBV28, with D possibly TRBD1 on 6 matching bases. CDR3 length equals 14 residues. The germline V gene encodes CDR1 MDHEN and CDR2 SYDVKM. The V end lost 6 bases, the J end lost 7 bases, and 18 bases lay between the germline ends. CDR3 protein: CASSFMSGGGGYTF. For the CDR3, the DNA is TGTGCCAGCAGCTTTATGTCTGGGGGCGGTGGCTACACCTTC.

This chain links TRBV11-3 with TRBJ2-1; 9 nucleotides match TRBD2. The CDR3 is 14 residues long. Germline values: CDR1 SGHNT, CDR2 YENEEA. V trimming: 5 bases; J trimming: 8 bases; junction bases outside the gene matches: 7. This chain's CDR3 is CASSPISGSHEQFF. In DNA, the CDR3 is TGTGCCAGCAGCCCCATTAGCGGGAGTCATGAGCAGTTCTTC.

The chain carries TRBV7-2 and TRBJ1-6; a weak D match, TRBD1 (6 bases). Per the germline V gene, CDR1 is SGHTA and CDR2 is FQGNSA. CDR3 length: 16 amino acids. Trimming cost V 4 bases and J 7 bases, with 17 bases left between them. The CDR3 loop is CASSWEGGRGNSPLHF. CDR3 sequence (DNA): TGTGCCAGCAGCTGGGAGGGGGGCAGGGGAAATTCACCCCTCCACTTT.

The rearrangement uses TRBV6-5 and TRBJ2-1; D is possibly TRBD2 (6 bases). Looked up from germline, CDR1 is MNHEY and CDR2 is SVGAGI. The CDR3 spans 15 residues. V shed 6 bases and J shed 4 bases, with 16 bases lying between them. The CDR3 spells CASRVRESWYNEQFF. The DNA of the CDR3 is TGTGCCAGCAGGGTCCGGGAGAGTTGGTACAATGAGCAGTTCTTC.

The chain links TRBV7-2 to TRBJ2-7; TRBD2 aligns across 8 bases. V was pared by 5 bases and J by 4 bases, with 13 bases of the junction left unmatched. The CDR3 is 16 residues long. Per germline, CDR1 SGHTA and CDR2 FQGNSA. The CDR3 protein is CASSLPFGRGAYEQYF. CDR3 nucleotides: TGTGCCAGCAGCCTCCCCTTTGGGCGGGGGGCATACGAGCAGTACTTC.

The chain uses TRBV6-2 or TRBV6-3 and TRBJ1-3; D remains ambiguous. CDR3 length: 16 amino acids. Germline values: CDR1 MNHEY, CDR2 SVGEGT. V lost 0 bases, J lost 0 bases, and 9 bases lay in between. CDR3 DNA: TGTGCCAGCAGTTACTCGGAGAATTCCTCTGGAAACACCATATATTTT. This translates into CASSYSENSSGNTIYF.

CDR3 in DNA: TGTGCCAGCAGCCTCCGGACAGGGGTCGACGAAAAACTGTTTTTT. Protein product: CASSLRTGVDEKLFF. The chain employs TRBV9 and TRBJ1-4; 9 nucleotides align to TRBD1. This CDR3 comprises 15 residues. The germline gives CDR1 SGDLS, CDR2 YYNGEE. Trimming at V came to 4 bases and at J to 8 bases, leaving 9 bases not matched to a gene.

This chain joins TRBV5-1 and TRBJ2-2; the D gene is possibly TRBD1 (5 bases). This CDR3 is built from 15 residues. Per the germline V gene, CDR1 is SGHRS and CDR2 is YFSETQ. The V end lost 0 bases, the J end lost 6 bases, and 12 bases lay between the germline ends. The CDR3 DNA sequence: TGCGCCAGCAGCTTGGTTCAGGGTGCCCCCGGGGAGCTGTTTTTT. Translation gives CASSLVQGAPGELFF.

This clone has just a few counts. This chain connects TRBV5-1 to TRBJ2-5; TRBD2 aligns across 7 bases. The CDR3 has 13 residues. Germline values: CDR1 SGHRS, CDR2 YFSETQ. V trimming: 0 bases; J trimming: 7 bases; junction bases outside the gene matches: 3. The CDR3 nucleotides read TGCGCCAGCAGCTTGGAACTAGCGAGGACCCAGTACTTC. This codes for CASSLELARTQYF.